One and the same sample provided the 14 T cell receptor beta chains below, sequenced in a study of shared clonotypes between healthy human individuals. Method: immunoSEQ multiplex PCR; TCRdb's copy keeps in-frame clones and lacks some. The sample comprises more than 500,000 clones, roughly 96% of which are singletons, and approximately 0.12% rests with the top ten. It was CD45RO-negative cells, positively selected for CCR7, that made up naive CD8 cells, with terminally differentiated effector memory CD45RA+ cells excluded. Sequencing input: naive CD8+ T cells sorted from blood. The source of these receptors is a woman aged 25-40 years in good health.

V is TRBV7-9 and J is TRBJ2-7; 7 bases agree with TRBD2. J was trimmed by 4 bases and V by 1 base; bases with no gene match: 10. Germline CDR1 SEHNR, CDR2 FQNEAQ (reference sequence). CDR3 length: 16 amino acids. The DNA for the CDR3 is TGTGCCAGCAGCTTAGGCTTTGGGCGGGAGTGGTACGAGCAGTACTTC. Translation gives CASSLGFGREWYEQYF.

The chain recombines TRBV7-9 with TRBJ2-7; 9 positions agree with TRBD2. CDR1 is SEHNR and CDR2 is FQNEAQ in the germline V gene (reference sequence). The CDR3 totals 15 residues. J was trimmed by 2 bases and V by 4 bases; bases with no gene match: 6. This chain's CDR3 is CASSSSTSGAYEQYF. The CDR3 DNA follows: TGTGCCAGCAGCTCCTCGACTAGCGGTGCCTACGAGCAGTACTTC.

J is TRBJ1-2 and V is TRBV6-5, with TRBD1 identical over 7 bases. J gave up 4 bases and V 8 bases, and 1 base lay outside the gene matches. Germline V gene lookup returns CDR1 MNHEY and CDR2 SVGAGI. This CDR3 is 11 amino acids long. The DNA of the CDR3 is TGTGCCAGCCGACAGGGCTATGGCTACACCTTC. Translated: CASRQGYGYTF.

Only one count was recorded for this clone. This chain links TRBV6-5 with TRBJ1-2, with TRBD1 as a possible D gene (6 bases). Looked up from germline, CDR1 is MNHEY and CDR2 is SVGAGI. CDR3 size: 14 residues. V was trimmed by 7 bases and J by 6 bases, leaving 18 bases between them. The CDR3 DNA reads TGTGCCAGCATTACCCCCGGGACAACTAATGGCTACACCTTC. It is translated as CASITPGTTNGYTF.

The chain employs TRBV9 and TRBJ2-1; TRBD2 aligns across 7 bases. V lost 3 bases and J lost 0; bases outside the gene matches: 9. The CDR3 is 17 residues long. The germline CDR1 and CDR2 sequences are SGDLS and YYNGEE. CDR3 residues: CASSARGRGSSYNEQFF. The CDR3 DNA reads as TGTGCCAGCAGCGCCCGGGGACGCGGGAGCTCCTACAATGAGCAGTTCTTC.

J is TRBJ2-7 and V is TRBV28; D unclear. V lost 2 bases and J lost 3, with 8 bases in between. Germline V lookup: CDR1 MDHEN, CDR2 SYDVKM. The CDR3 contains 13 residues. Written as DNA, the CDR3 is TGTGCCAGCAGTTTAAAACACGACTACGAGCAGTACTTC. Translated: CASSLKHDYEQYF. The full variable domain, completed using reference TRBV28 and TRBJ2-7, is DVKVTQSSRYLVKRTGEKVFLECVQDMDHENMFWYRQDPGLGLRLIYFSYDVKMKEKGDIPEGYSVSREKKERFSLILESASTNQTSMYLCASSLKHDYEQYFGPGTRLTVT.

J is TRBJ2-7 and V is TRBV30; TRBD1 matches at 7 bases. Losses at the gene ends were 6 bases for V and 0 bases for J; bases not matched to a gene: 2. The CDR3 is 12 residues long. The germline CDR1 and CDR2 sequences are GTSNPN and SVGIG (reference sequence). The CDR3, as DNA: TGTGCCTGCCGGGACAGCTCCTACGAGCAGTACTTC. This sequence encodes CACRDSSYEQYF.

V gene TRBV27 combines with J gene TRBJ2-1; TRBD2 is a possible D gene (6 bases). CDR3 length equals 15 residues. V lost 4 bases, J lost 0 bases, and 10 bases lay in between. Germline V gives CDR1 MNHEY, CDR2 SMNVEV (reference sequence). CDR3 coding DNA: TGTGCCAGCAGTTCCGGCGGGACCTCCTACAATGAGCAGTTCTTC. Translated: CASSSGGTSYNEQFF.

This chain connects TRBV5-6 to TRBJ2-7, with 7 bases that match TRBD1. The CDR3 has 13 amino acids. V gave up 0 bases and J gave up 6 bases; unmatched junction bases: 3. Germline V lookup: CDR1 SGHDT, CDR2 YYEEEE. In DNA form, the CDR3 reads TGTGCCAGCAGCTTGGTGGACAGGTCCGAGCAGTACTTC. It translates to CASSLVDRSEQYF.

This clone was detected only once. The chain joins TRBV7-9 to TRBJ1-4, with a possible D match to TRBD1 (6 bases). Trimming stripped 1 base from V and 6 bases from J, with 9 bases between. CDR1 is SEHNR and CDR2 is FQNEAQ in the germline V gene (reference sequence). The CDR3 contains 14 residues. The CDR3 DNA is TGTGCCAGCAGCTTAGGACAGGTGGATGAAAAACTGTTTTTT. It encodes CASSLGQVDEKLFF.

This chain connects TRBV27 to TRBJ2-4; 14 bases agree with TRBD2. Germline CDR1 is MNHEY and CDR2 is SMNVEV (reference sequence). V shed 5 bases and J 4 bases; nucleotides not matched to a gene: 13. This CDR3 region has 19 residues. The CDR3 region is CASSPRLAGGPMGKNIQYF. The CDR3 nucleotides are TGTGCCAGCAGTCCGAGACTAGCGGGAGGGCCTATGGGAAAAAACATTCAGTACTTC.

The gene calls are TRBV5-1 and TRBJ2-7, with TRBD1 matching 9 bases. Germline V gene lookup returns CDR1 SGHRS and CDR2 YFSETQ. Germline trimming cut 2 bases from V and 4 bases from J; bases unmatched to any gene: 4. The CDR3 spans 14 residues. The CDR3 sequence: CASSFGTGYYEQYF. The DNA for the CDR3 is TGCGCCAGCAGCTTTGGGACAGGGTATTACGAGCAGTACTTC.

The V and J genes are TRBV27 and TRBJ2-1; D is unresolved. Trimming removed 3 bases from V and 3 bases from J, with 15 bases in between. CDR1 and CDR2 (germline): MNHEY, SMNVEV (reference sequence). CDR3 length: 16 residues. CDR3 in amino acids: CASSFGGVTIYNEQFF. CDR3 sequence (DNA): TGTGCCAGCAGTTTTGGCGGAGTAACTATCTACAATGAGCAGTTCTTC.

V gene TRBV5-4 combines with J gene TRBJ1-1; D is unclear. Germline CDR1 SGHNT, CDR2 YYREEE (reference sequence). The CDR3 is 13 residues long. With 2 bases removed from V and 3 bases from J, the gap between germline ends came to 8 bases. DNA for the CDR3: TGTGCCAGCAGCTTCGTTGGGGACACTGAAGCTTTCTTT. Amino acids: CASSFVGDTEAFF. Full variable domain (missing parts from reference TRBV5-4 and TRBJ1-1): ETGVTQSPTHLIKTRGQQVTLRCSSQSGHNTVSWYQQALGQGPQFIFQYYREEENGRGNFPPRFSGLQFPNYSSELNVNALELDDSALYLCASSFVGDTEAFFGQGTRLTVV.